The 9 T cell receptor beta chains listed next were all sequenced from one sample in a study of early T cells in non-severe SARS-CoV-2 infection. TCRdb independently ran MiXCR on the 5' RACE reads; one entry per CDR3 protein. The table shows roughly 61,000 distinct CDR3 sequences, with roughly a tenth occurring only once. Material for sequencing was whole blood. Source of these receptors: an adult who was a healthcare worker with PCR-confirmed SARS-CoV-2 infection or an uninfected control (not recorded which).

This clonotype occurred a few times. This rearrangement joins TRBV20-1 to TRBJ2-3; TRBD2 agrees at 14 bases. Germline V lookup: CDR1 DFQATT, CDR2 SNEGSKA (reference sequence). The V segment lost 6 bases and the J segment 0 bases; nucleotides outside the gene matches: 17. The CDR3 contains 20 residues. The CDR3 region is CSATTGRGLAGAISTDTQYF. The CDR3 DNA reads TGCAGTGCCACGACAGGGAGGGGACTAGCGGGAGCGATTAGCACAGATACGCAGTATTTT.

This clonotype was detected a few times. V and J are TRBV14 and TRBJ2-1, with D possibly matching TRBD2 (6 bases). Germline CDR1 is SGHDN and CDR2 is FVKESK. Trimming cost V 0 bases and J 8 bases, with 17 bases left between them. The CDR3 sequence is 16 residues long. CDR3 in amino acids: CASSQEAAAGGDEQFF. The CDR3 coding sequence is TGTGCCAGCAGCCAAGAGGCAGCAGCGGGCGGCGATGAGCAGTTCTTC.

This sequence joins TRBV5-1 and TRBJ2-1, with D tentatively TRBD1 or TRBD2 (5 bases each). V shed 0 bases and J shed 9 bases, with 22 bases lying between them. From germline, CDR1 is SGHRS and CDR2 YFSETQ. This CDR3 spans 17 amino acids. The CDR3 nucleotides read TGCGCCAGCAGCTTGGGGGGACCCCCCAGTGGATACTTTGAGCAGTTCTTC. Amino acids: CASSLGGPPSGYFEQFF.

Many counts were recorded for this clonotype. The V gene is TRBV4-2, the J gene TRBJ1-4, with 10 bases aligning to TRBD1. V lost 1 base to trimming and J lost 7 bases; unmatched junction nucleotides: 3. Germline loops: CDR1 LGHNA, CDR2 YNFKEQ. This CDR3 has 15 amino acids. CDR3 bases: TGTGCCAGCAGCCAAGTGGGACAGGGGACTGAAAAACTGTTTTTT. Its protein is CASSQVGQGTEKLFF.

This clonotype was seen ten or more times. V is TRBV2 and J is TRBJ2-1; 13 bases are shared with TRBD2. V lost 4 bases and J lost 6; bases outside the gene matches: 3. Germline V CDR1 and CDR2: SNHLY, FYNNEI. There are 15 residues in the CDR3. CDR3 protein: CASSAGLAGVNEQFF. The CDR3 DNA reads TGTGCCAGCAGTGCTGGACTAGCGGGAGTCAATGAGCAGTTCTTC.

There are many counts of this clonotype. CDR3 DNA: TGTGCCAGCAGCTTAACGGCGGGATTAGACAATGAGCAGTTCTTC. Protein product: CASSLTAGLDNEQFF. V is TRBV5-4 and J is TRBJ2-1; D may be TRBD2 (6 bases). Trimming took 2 bases from V and 5 from J, leaving 14 bases between them. Germline V CDR1 and CDR2: SGHNT, YYREEE (reference sequence). The CDR3 extends over 15 amino acids.

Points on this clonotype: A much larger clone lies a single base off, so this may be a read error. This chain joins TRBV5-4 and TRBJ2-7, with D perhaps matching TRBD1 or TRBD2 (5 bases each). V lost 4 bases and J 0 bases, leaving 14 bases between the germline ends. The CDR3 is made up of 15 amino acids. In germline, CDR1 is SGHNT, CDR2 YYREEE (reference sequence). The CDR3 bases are TGTGCCAGCAGCCCGAGGGGCAAGAGCTCCTACGAGCAGTACTTC. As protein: CASSPRGKSSYEQYF.

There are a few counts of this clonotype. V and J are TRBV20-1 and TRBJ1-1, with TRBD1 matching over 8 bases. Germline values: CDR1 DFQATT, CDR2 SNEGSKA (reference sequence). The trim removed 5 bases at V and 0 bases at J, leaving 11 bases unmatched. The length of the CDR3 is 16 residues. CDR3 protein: CSAQFLDRAVNTEAFF. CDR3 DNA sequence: TGCAGTGCTCAATTTTTGGACAGGGCCGTGAACACTGAAGCTTTCTTT.

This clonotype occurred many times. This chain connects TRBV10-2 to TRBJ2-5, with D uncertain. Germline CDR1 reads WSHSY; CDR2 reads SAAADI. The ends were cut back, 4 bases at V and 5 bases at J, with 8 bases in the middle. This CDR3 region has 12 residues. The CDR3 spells CASSVARETQYF. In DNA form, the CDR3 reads TGCGCCAGCAGTGTAGCCCGGGAGACCCAGTACTTC.